This paragraph reports one T cell receptor (beta chain). What it binds is not known. The sample belongs to a study of Ad26.COV2.S vaccination and SARS-CoV-2 variants. The wider study: Each vaccinee took Ad26.COV2.S intramuscularly, once or twice 56 days apart. Overall study results and limits: An underestimation of total T cell responses may have resulted from the TCR breadth and depth analyses. Spike-specific TCR breadth in vaccine recipients exceeded that seen in placebo recipients.

Germline CDR1 reads SGHTA; CDR2 reads FQGNSA. V lost 4 bases to trimming and J lost 2 bases, with 7 bases between them. The CDR3 is made up of 13 amino acids. Treatment defined: over 15 received Ad26.COV2.S at low or high dose, single or two shots; 5 received placebo; per-sample allocation not given. Specimen acquisition occurred on day 63 following the initial vaccine or placebo injection. Expression of Wuhan-strain SARS-CoV-2 spike came from the Ad26 vector that formed the vaccine. Profiled with immunoSEQ multiplex PCR; TCRdb holds only in-frame clones, not every one. This table has 350,000 to 500,000 clones, about 88% appearing once.

The TCR comes from a person between 18 and 59 years old who received the Ad26.COV2.S COVID-19 vaccine or a placebo. The chain recombines TRBV7-2 with TRBJ2-3; D gene unclear. This sample comprised peripheral blood, obtained in a trial of Ad26.COV2.S vaccine versus placebo. CDR3 region: CASSSGPTDTQYF. DNA of the CDR3: TGTGCCAGCAGCTCCGGCCCCACAGATACGCAGTATTTT. Supplemented by reference TRBV7-2 and TRBJ2-3, the full variable domain reads GAGVSQSPSNKVTEKGKDVELRCDPISGHTALYWYRQSLGQGLEFLIYFQGNSAPDKSGLPSDRFSAERTGGSVSTLTIQRTQQEDSAVYLCASSSGPTDTQYFGPGTRLTVL.